The T cell receptor (beta chain) under discussion was sequenced for a study of Graves' ophthalmopathy and Graves' hyperthyroidism. Findings and limits, study-wide: In predicting ophthalmopathy progression, the model reached around 66% sensitivity and 72% to 80% specificity. Clonotypes were expanded in thyroid at above 0.001 frequency, and most also appeared in blood.

Presentation of ophthalmopathy in the donors involved moderate-to-severe activity, CAS ≥3, NOSPECS ≥4 and a duration under 3 months. The PBMC fraction was derived from 9 to 10 ml of fresh peripheral blood. The CDR3 runs to 13 residues. Per germline, CDR1 MRHNA and CDR2 SNTAGT. V was cut by 7 bases and J by 2 bases, with 9 bases left in between. This clonotype has more than one count but fewer than ten. Its cognate antigen is unknown. The TCR beta CDR3 regions underwent amplification from RNA transcripts. The first-round RT-PCR employed HTBI primers together with the Qiagen OneStep RT-PCR kit. A multiplex PCR was then performed as the second round. Using its own MiXCR run on the multiplex PCR reads, TCRdb lists one record per CDR3 protein. This table has approximately 700,000 distinct CDR3 sequences, about two fifths appearing once.

The TCR sequence derives from an adult man with Graves' ophthalmopathy. Sequencing was carried out using peripheral blood. The rearrangement links TRBV6-4 to TRBJ1-3; the D is unclear. Here the CDR3 reads CASNRQTGNTIYF. For the CDR3, the DNA is TGTGCCAGCAATAGACAAACTGGAAACACCATATATTTT.